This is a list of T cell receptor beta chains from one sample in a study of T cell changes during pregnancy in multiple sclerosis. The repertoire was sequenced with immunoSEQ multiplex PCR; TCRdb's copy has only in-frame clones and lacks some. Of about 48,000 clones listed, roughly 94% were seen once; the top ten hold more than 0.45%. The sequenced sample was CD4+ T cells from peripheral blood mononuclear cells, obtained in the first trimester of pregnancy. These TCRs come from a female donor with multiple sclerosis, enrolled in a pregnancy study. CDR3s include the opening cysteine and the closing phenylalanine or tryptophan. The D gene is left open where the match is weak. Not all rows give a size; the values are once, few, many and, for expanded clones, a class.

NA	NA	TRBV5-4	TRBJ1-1	TGTGCCAGCAGCTTGCCCGGGGGGAACACTGAAGCTTTCTTT	CASSLPGGNTEAFF
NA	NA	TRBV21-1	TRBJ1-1	TGTGCCAGCAGCCCGCAGGACAGTTTGAACACTGAAGCTTTCTTT	CASSPQDSLNTEAFF
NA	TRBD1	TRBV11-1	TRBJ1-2	TGTGCCAGCAGCGAAACCGGGACAGGGCTCTATGGCTACACCTTC	CASSETGTGLYGYTF
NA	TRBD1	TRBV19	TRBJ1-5	TGTGCCAGTAGTTATTTAACAGGGGTTGGGCAGCCCCAGCATTTT	CASSYLTGVGQPQHF
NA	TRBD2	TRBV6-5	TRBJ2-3	TGTGCCAGCAGTTACCTGGGACTAGGAACAGCAGATACGCAGTATTTT	CASSYLGLGTADTQYF
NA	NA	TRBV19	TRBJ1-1	TGTGCCAGTAGTGTACAGGCGGTAATGAACACTGAAGCTTTCTTT	CASSVQAVMNTEAFF
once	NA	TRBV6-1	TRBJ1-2	TGTGCCAGCAGTGAATCCCTTCCGGACAGAAATGGCTACACCTTC	CASSESLPDRNGYTF
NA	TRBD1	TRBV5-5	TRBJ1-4	TGTGCCAGCAGCGTCGCGGACAGGGCGTTTAATGAAAAACTGTTTTTT	CASSVADRAFNEKLFF
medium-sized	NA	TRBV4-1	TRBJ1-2	TGCGCCAGCAGCCAAGTAGACATGGGTTTCTCTAACTATGGCTACACCTTC	CASSQVDMGFSNYGYTF
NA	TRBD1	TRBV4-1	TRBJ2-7	TGCGCCAGCAGCCAGGGACAGGGGAAAGGCGAGCAGTACTTC	CASSQGQGKGEQYF
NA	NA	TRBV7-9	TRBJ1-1	TGTGCCAGCAGCCTCTCACTCGAAGCTTTCTTT	CASSLSLEAFF
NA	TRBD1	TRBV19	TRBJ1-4	TGTGCCAGTAGTACAGGGGGCCCTAATGAAAAACTGTTTTTT	CASSTGGPNEKLFF
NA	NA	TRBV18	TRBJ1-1	TGTGCCAGCTCGCTAAAGGAGGGGCACACTGAAGCTTTCTTT	CASSLKEGHTEAFF
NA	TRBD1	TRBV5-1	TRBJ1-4	TGCGCCAGCAGCTTGTCTGTCGGCAGGGGGCAGGCTAATGAAAAACTGTTTTTT	CASSLSVGRGQANEKLFF
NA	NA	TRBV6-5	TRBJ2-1	TGTGCCAGCCGAGGGGGGGCTAACTACAATGAGCAGTTCTTC	CASRGGANYNEQFF
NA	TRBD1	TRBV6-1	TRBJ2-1	TGTGCCAGCAGTGATCAAGGGACAGGGGTCTACAATGAGCAGTTCTTC	CASSDQGTGVYNEQFF
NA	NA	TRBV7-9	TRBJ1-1	TGTGCCAGCAGCTTACAGGGAGGCGGCGGCACTGAAGCTTTCTTT	CASSLQGGGGTEAFF
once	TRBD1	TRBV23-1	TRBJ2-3	TGCGCCAGGGTGCGGGACAGGGGGCCAGATACGCAGTATTTT	CARVRDRGPDTQYF
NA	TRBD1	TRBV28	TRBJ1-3	TGTACGTCGACAGGGGGCGCTGGAAACACCATATATTTT	CTSTGGAGNTIYF
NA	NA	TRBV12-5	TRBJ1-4	TGTGCTAGTGCCTCCCGGGTTGGTGAAAAACTGTTTTTT	CASASRVGEKLFF
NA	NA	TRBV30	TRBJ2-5	TGTGCCTGGAGTGTACGCGGGGTCAAAGAGACCCAGTACTTC	CAWSVRGVKETQYF
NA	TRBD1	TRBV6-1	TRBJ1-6	TGTGCCAGCAGAGGGACAGGCTCAAATTCACCCCTCCACTTT	CASRGTGSNSPLHF
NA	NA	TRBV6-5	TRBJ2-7	TGTGCCAGCAGTTACTCCGCCAGCTACGAGCAGTACTTC	CASSYSASYEQYF